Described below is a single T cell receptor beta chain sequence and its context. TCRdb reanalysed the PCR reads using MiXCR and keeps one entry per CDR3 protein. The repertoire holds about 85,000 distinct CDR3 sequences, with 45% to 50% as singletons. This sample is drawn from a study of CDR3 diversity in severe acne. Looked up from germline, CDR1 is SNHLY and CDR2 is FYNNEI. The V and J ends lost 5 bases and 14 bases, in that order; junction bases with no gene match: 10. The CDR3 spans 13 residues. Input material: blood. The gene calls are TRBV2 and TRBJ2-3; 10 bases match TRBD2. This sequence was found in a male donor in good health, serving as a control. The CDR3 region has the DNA TGTGCCAGCAGTCCACTAGCGGGACAGCGTATGTATTTT. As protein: CASSPLAGQRMYF.